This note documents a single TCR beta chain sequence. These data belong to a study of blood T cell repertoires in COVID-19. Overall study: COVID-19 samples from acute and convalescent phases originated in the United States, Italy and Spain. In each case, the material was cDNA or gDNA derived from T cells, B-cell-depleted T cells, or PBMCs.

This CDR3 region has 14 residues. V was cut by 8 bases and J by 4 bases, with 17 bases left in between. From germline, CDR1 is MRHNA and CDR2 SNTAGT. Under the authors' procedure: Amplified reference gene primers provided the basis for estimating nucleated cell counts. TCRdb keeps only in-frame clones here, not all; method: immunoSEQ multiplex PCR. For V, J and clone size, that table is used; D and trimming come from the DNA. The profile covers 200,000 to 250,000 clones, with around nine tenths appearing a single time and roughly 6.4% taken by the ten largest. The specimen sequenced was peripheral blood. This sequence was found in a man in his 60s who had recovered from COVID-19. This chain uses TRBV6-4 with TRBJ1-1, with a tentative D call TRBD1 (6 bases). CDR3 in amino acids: CASSTERGSTEAFF. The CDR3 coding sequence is TGTGCCAGCTCTACTGAGAGGGGGTCCACTGAAGCTTTCTTT.